One and the same sample provided the 26 T cell receptor beta chains below, sequenced in a study of shared clonotypes between healthy human individuals. Positively selected for CCR7, the CD45RO-negative cells used as naive CD8 cells excluded terminally differentiated effector memory CD45RA+ cells. Produced via immunoSEQ multiplex PCR; TCRdb's table is partial and in-frame only. The repertoire holds about 680,000 clones, with under 95% as singletons. The sequenced sample consisted of naive CD8+ T cells sorted from blood. The receptors were sampled from a man aged 30 to 45 in good health.

The rearrangement uses TRBV4-1 and TRBJ2-5; D remains unclear. CDR1 is MGHRA, CDR2 YSYEKL, per germline. V shed 5 bases and J shed 2 bases, with 12 bases lying between them. CDR3 length equals 14 residues. The CDR3 bases are TGCGCCAGCAGCGAGGCGAATGGGCAAGAGACCCAGTACTTC. Protein: CASSEANGQETQYF.

This rearrangement joins TRBV6-1 to TRBJ2-7; 8 bases fit TRBD2. The CDR3 is 19 amino acids. Per germline, CDR1 MNHNS and CDR2 SASEGT. V dropped 1 base and J dropped 0; count of bases not matched to a gene: 14. CDR3 in amino acids: CASSEEAETSVPSSYEQYF. The CDR3 DNA reads as TGTGCCAGCAGTGAAGAGGCGGAGACTAGCGTACCGAGCTCCTACGAGCAGTACTTC.

The chain joins TRBV7-9 to TRBJ2-1; TRBD2 matches 8 bases. CDR1 is SEHNR and CDR2 is FQNEAQ in the germline V gene (reference sequence). J lost 3 bases, V lost 5 bases, and 9 bases had no gene match. This CDR3 has 16 residues. Here the CDR3 reads CASSPTTSGLYNEQFF. The DNA for the CDR3 is TGTGCCAGCAGCCCCACAACTAGCGGTCTCTACAATGAGCAGTTCTTC.

The chain employs TRBV9 and TRBJ2-1; D unresolved. Germline assignment: CDR1 SGDLS and CDR2 YYNGEE. This CDR3 is built from 18 residues. V was cut by 0 bases and J by 2 bases, with 18 bases left in between. In DNA, the CDR3 is TGTGCCAGCAGCGTAGCGGGTTGGGCGGAGCCCCCCTACAATGAGCAGTTCTTC. The encoded protein is CASSVAGWAEPPYNEQFF.

The rearrangement uses TRBV6-6 and TRBJ2-7; 9 nucleotides line up with TRBD2. This CDR3 spans 13 amino acids. V shed 2 bases and J 5 bases; nucleotides not matched to a gene: 1. Germline V gene lookup returns CDR1 MNHNY and CDR2 SVGAGI (reference sequence). The CDR3 here is CASSYGTSNEQYF. The CDR3 bases are TGTGCCAGCAGTTACGGGACTAGCAACGAGCAGTACTTC.

The chain employs TRBV7-9 and TRBJ1-5; D unresolved. The CDR3 has 14 amino acids. Germline values: CDR1 SEHNR, CDR2 FQNEAQ (reference sequence). V was shortened by 5 bases and J by 0 bases, with 8 bases between the two germline ends. CDR3 bases: TGTGCCAGCAGCGAGAGGGATAGCAATCAGCCCCAGCATTTT. Residues: CASSERDSNQPQHF.

V usage is TRBV14 and J usage is TRBJ2-1, with 7 positions matching TRBD2. CDR3 length equals 15 residues. V trimming: 0 bases; J trimming: 10 bases; junction bases outside the gene matches: 9. Germline values: CDR1 SGHDN, CDR2 FVKESK. CDR3 nucleotides: TGTGCCAGCAGCCAAGACCTAGCGGACCTTACGGAGCAGTTCTTC. Its translation is CASSQDLADLTEQFF. Supplemented by reference TRBV14 and TRBJ2-1, the full variable domain reads EAGVTQFPSHSVIEKGQTVTLRCDPISGHDNLYWYRRVMGKEIKFLLHFVKESKQDESGMPNNRFLAERTGGTYSTLKVQPAELEDSGVYFCASSQDLADLTEQFFGPGTRLTVL.

The chain uses TRBV10-2 and TRBJ2-1; TRBD2 agrees at 9 bases. CDR3 length: 16 amino acids. Germline lookup yields CDR1 WSHSY and CDR2 SAAADI. J gave up 7 bases and V 3 bases, and 10 bases lay outside the gene matches. CDR3: CASSDTLAGVLNEQFF. DNA of the CDR3: TGCGCCAGCAGTGATACCTTAGCGGGAGTACTTAATGAGCAGTTCTTC.

The chain recombines TRBV7-9 with TRBJ2-5, with TRBD1 matching 10 bases. This CDR3 region has 17 residues. From germline, CDR1 is SEHNR and CDR2 FQNEAQ (reference sequence). The J segment lost 0 bases and the V segment lost 4 bases, leaving 8 bases of the junction unmatched. The CDR3 region is CASSSFGTGVYQETQYF. The CDR3 region has the DNA TGTGCCAGCAGCTCATTTGGGACAGGGGTTTACCAAGAGACCCAGTACTTC.

The V call is TRBV10-1, the J call TRBJ2-1; no definite D call. The CDR3 is 16 residues long. The V end was cut by 0 bases, the J end by 0 bases, with 9 bases between. Germline CDR1 is WNHNN and CDR2 is SYGVQD (reference sequence). CDR3: CASSESMASSYNEQFF. CDR3 nucleotides: TGCGCCAGCAGTGAGTCCATGGCAAGCTCCTACAATGAGCAGTTCTTC.

This chain links TRBV7-6 with TRBJ1-1; D is undetermined. This CDR3 spans 14 amino acids. V dropped 0 bases and J dropped 1 base, with 6 bases sitting between them. CDR1 is SGHVS, CDR2 FNYEAQ, per germline. Here the CDR3 DNA reads TGTGCCAGCAGCTTAGCGCCGGAGAACACTGAAGCTTTCTTT. It yields the protein CASSLAPENTEAFF.

The J gene is TRBJ2-7, the V gene TRBV11-2; D may be TRBD2 (6 bases). The V gene lost 1 base and the J gene lost 0 bases, with 10 bases spanning the gap. CDR1 and CDR2 (germline): SGHAT, FQNNGV. The CDR3 runs 15 residues. Written as DNA, the CDR3 is TGTGCCAGCAGCTTAGCGCGGGGCCGCTCCTACGAGCAGTACTTC. It yields the protein CASSLARGRSYEQYF. Full variable domain (rest looked up from reference TRBV11-2 and TRBJ2-7): EAGVAQSPRYKIIEKRQSVAFWCNPISGHATLYWYQQILGQGPKLLIQFQNNGVVDDSQLPKDRFSAERLKGVDSTLKIQPAKLEDSAVYLCASSLARGRSYEQYFGPGTRLTVT.

The chain joins TRBV7-9 to TRBJ2-7, with 11 bases matching TRBD1. V lost 4 bases and J lost 6; bases outside the gene matches: 2. The germline CDR1 and CDR2 sequences are SEHNR and FQNEAQ (reference sequence). The CDR3 runs to 13 residues. In DNA, the CDR3 is TGTGCCAGCAGCTCGGACAGGGGGCGCGAGCAGTACTTC. It encodes CASSSDRGREQYF.

The chain is built from TRBV6-5 and TRBJ1-4; D not resolved. The germline gives CDR1 MNHEY, CDR2 SVGAGI. The CDR3 has 16 amino acids. Trimming left V 3 bases short and J 7 bases short, with 18 bases between. In nucleotides, the CDR3 is TGTGCCAGCAGTTATCTTCCGGGCATGCTGGCTGAAAAACTGTTTTTT. Protein sequence: CASSYLPGMLAEKLFF.

This chain links TRBV2 with TRBJ2-1; no reliable D call. This CDR3 has 14 residues. Trimming took off 6 bases at V and 0 bases at J, with 9 bases between the two ends. The germline CDR1 and CDR2 sequences are SNHLY and FYNNEI. CDR3: CASRYSSSYNEQFF. The CDR3 nucleotides are TGTGCCAGCAGGTACAGTAGCTCCTACAATGAGCAGTTCTTC.

This clone is a singleton in its sample. The chain is built from TRBV13 and TRBJ2-2, with 8 bases that match TRBD2. The germline CDR1 and CDR2 sequences are PRHDT and FYEKMQ (reference sequence). The CDR3 extends over 15 amino acids. With V trimmed by 5 bases and J by 3 bases, 5 bases remained unmatched. In DNA form, the CDR3 reads TGTGCCAGCAGCCTAACTAGCGGTTACACCGGGGAGCTGTTTTTT. It translates to CASSLTSGYTGELFF.

The rearrangement links TRBV7-9 to TRBJ1-1; no reliable D call. Trimming shortened V by 5 bases and J by 2 bases, and 12 bases separated the two germline ends. CDR1 and CDR2 (germline): SEHNR, FQNEAQ (reference sequence). This CDR3 spans 14 amino acids. CDR3 residues: CASSPQVYNTEAFF. The CDR3 region has the DNA TGTGCCAGCAGCCCCCAGGTTTACAACACTGAAGCTTTCTTT.

The chain couples TRBV4-1 to TRBJ2-2, with 7 bases aligning to TRBD1. Losses at the gene ends were 2 bases for V and 5 bases for J; bases not matched to a gene: 5. The CDR3 contains 15 residues. Per the germline V gene, CDR1 is MGHRA and CDR2 is YSYEKL. The CDR3 region has the DNA TGCGCCAGCAGCCAACCCGGGACAGAGACCGGGGAGCTGTTTTTT. Its translation: CASSQPGTETGELFF.

This sequence joins TRBV9 and TRBJ2-7; 7 bases are a match to TRBD2. This CDR3 is 14 amino acids long. V was pared by 4 bases and J by 4 bases, with 8 bases of the junction left unmatched. Germline V CDR1 and CDR2: SGDLS, YYNGEE. The CDR3 sequence: CASSTGGRAYEQYF. DNA for the CDR3: TGTGCCAGCAGCACCGGCGGGAGAGCTTACGAGCAGTACTTC.

With regard to this clone: The sample contains more than one DNA sequence encoding this CDR3. The chain employs TRBV7-9 and TRBJ2-1, with no clear D. Germline V lookup: CDR1 SEHNR, CDR2 FQNEAQ (reference sequence). V was pared by 0 bases and J by 4 bases, with 1 base between. The length of the CDR3 is 12 residues. The CDR3 spells CASSLAYNEQFF. Written as DNA, the CDR3 is TGTGCCAGCAGCTTAGCGTACAATGAGCAGTTCTTC.

V gene TRBV29-1 combines with J gene TRBJ2-1; 13 bases align to TRBD2. CDR1 and CDR2 from the germline V gene are SQVTM and ANQGSEA. V lost 4 bases and J lost 6; bases outside the gene matches: 3. CDR3 length equals 14 residues. DNA for the CDR3: TGCAGCGTTGGGACTAGCGGGAGTTTCAATGAGCAGTTCTTC. Amino acid sequence: CSVGTSGSFNEQFF.

The chain is built from TRBV27 and TRBJ1-1; 8 nucleotides agree with TRBD1. This CDR3 comprises 15 residues. V lost 4 bases to trimming and J lost 0 bases; unmatched junction nucleotides: 4. The V gene's germline CDR1 is MNHEY and CDR2 SMNVEV (reference sequence). Here the CDR3 reads CASSSTGGMNTEAFF. The CDR3 coding sequence is TGTGCCAGCAGTTCAACAGGGGGGATGAACACTGAAGCTTTCTTT.

J is TRBJ2-7 and V is TRBV11-2; D is unresolved. Germline V gives CDR1 SGHAT, CDR2 FQNNGV. The CDR3 spans 14 residues. V lost 5 bases to trimming and J lost 3 bases, with 14 bases between them. The CDR3 is CASSPAVGFYEQYF. The CDR3 DNA reads as TGTGCCAGCAGCCCGGCGGTGGGTTTCTACGAGCAGTACTTC.

The chain combines TRBV28 with TRBJ2-7; no reliable D call. Germline values: CDR1 MDHEN, CDR2 SYDVKM. V lost 7 bases and J lost 6, with 16 bases in between. The length of the CDR3 is 13 residues. The CDR3 DNA reads TGTGCCAGCACCTGGGAAGGGCGAGCCGAGCAGTACTTC. This sequence encodes CASTWEGRAEQYF.

The J gene is TRBJ2-1, the V gene TRBV7-9; 7 nucleotides agree with TRBD2. V lost 5 bases, J lost 9 bases, and 10 bases stayed unmatched. The CDR3 runs 14 residues. Looked up from germline, CDR1 is SEHNR and CDR2 is FQNEAQ (reference sequence). CDR3 nucleotide sequence: TGTGCCAGCAGCCCCCCAGCGGGACTAATTGAGCAGTTCTTC. Translating gives CASSPPAGLIEQFF.

The V and J genes are TRBV27 and TRBJ1-5; unclear D gene. The V end lost 3 bases, the J end lost 1 base, and 10 bases lay between the germline ends. From germline, CDR1 is MNHEY and CDR2 SMNVEV (reference sequence). The CDR3 totals 15 residues. The CDR3 reads CASSFSWGSNQPQHF. CDR3 DNA: TGTGCCAGCAGTTTCAGTTGGGGAAGCAATCAGCCCCAGCATTTT.